The 24 T cell receptor beta chains below were found in one sample sequenced in a study of shared clonotypes between healthy human individuals. Some clones are missing from TCRdb's copy, which holds only in-frame ones; the method was immunoSEQ multiplex PCR. Of fewer than 1.8 million clones in the sample, less than 99% are singletons; the top ten hold 0.36%. The specimen sequenced was naive CD4+ T cells sorted from blood. Subset of the sample: CD45RA+ positively selected. Every receptor here comes from a man aged 25-40 years in good health.

The chain joins TRBV2 to TRBJ2-1, with D unclear. V dropped 1 base and J dropped 3 bases, with 4 bases sitting between them. CDR1 is SNHLY and CDR2 is FYNNEI in the germline V gene. The length of the CDR3 is 13 residues. This chain's CDR3 is CASSEGNYNEQFF. CDR3 bases: TGTGCCAGCAGTGAAGGGAACTACAATGAGCAGTTCTTC.

J is TRBJ2-5 and V is TRBV5-1, with a tentative D call TRBD1 (6 bases). V was shortened by 4 bases and J by 7 bases, with 20 bases between the two germline ends. Germline values: CDR1 SGHRS, CDR2 YFSETQ. The length of the CDR3 is 15 residues. The CDR3 protein is CASSPQGTQGGTQYF. CDR3 nucleotides: TGCGCCAGCAGCCCCCAGGGGACCCAAGGAGGGACCCAGTACTTC.

The chain recombines TRBV29-1 with TRBJ2-1, with D unclear. Trimming left V 7 bases short and J 9 bases short, with 16 bases between. There are 12 residues in the CDR3. CDR1 and CDR2 from the germline V gene are SQVTM and ANQGSEA. The DNA of the CDR3 is TGCAGCGGTGCCCGAGGTGCCGTTGAGCAGTTCTTC. Protein sequence: CSGARGAVEQFF.

The V gene is TRBV6-5, the J gene TRBJ2-1; 8 bases agree with TRBD2. The CDR3 is 15 amino acids. V dropped 3 bases and J dropped 7; count of bases not matched to a gene: 8. In germline, CDR1 is MNHEY, CDR2 SVGAGI. CDR3 DNA: TGTGCCAGCAGTTATAGGGGTAGCGGGGAAAATGAGCAGTTCTTC. Translated: CASSYRGSGENEQFF.

The chain carries TRBV2 and TRBJ1-3, with D tentatively TRBD1 (6 bases). The germline V gene encodes CDR1 SNHLY and CDR2 FYNNEI. V lost 6 bases, J lost 4 bases, and 10 bases lay in between. CDR3 length equals 13 residues. CDR3 nucleotides: TGTGCCAGCAGCGAGGGGGTAGGAAACACCATATATTTT. Translated: CASSEGVGNTIYF. Drawing the rest from reference TRBV2 and TRBJ1-3, the complete variable domain is EPEVTQTPSHQVTQMGQEVILRCVPISNHLYFYWYRQILGQKVEFLVSFYNNEISEKSEIFDDQFSVERPDGSNFTLKIRSTKLEDSAMYFCASSEGVGNTIYFGEGSWLTVV.

This clone was seen once. V and J are TRBV5-1 and TRBJ2-5; 9 nucleotides match TRBD2. CDR3 length equals 16 residues. Germline-derived CDR1 and CDR2 are SGHRS and YFSETQ. V was clipped by 0 bases and J by 2 bases; unmatched bases: 5. The CDR3 coding sequence is TGCGCCAGCAGCTTGGGTAGCGGGAGTGAACAAGAGACCCAGTACTTC. This codes for CASSLGSGSEQETQYF.

The chain joins TRBV28 to TRBJ1-1; 8 nucleotides match TRBD1. Per germline, CDR1 MDHEN and CDR2 SYDVKM. V lost 5 bases, J lost 5 bases, and 13 bases stayed unmatched. The CDR3 extends over 16 amino acids. The CDR3 here is CASSPTGQALSTEAFF. CDR3 coding DNA: TGTGCCAGCAGTCCAACGGGACAGGCGCTAAGTACTGAAGCTTTCTTT.

The chain joins TRBV6-1 to TRBJ2-5; TRBD2 matches at 14 bases. Losses at the gene ends were 2 bases for V and 5 bases for J; bases not matched to a gene: 13. The germline V gene has CDR1 MNHNS and CDR2 SASEGT. The CDR3 extends over 19 amino acids. CDR3 protein: CASSESPGLAGARGETQYF. The CDR3 DNA sequence: TGTGCCAGCAGTGAATCCCCGGGACTAGCGGGAGCCCGGGGCGAGACCCAGTACTTC.

This clone was counted a single time. Different DNA sequences within this sample yield the same CDR3. The rearrangement joins TRBV18 to TRBJ2-1; 12 bases fit TRBD2. Trimming cost V 0 bases and J 5 bases; bases outside gene matches: 2. Per the germline V gene, CDR1 is KGHSH and CDR2 is LQKENI. The CDR3 runs 16 residues. The CDR3 DNA sequence: TGTGCCAGCTCACCACCCCGACTAGCGGGAGACAATGAGCAGTTCTTC. This gives the protein CASSPPRLAGDNEQFF.

The J gene is TRBJ2-1, the V gene TRBV27; no firm D call. Trimming removed 3 bases at V and 0 bases at J, with 6 bases between. Germline CDR1 is MNHEY and CDR2 is SMNVEV (reference sequence). The CDR3 sequence is 14 residues long. For the CDR3, the DNA is TGTGCCAGCAGTTTGGACCGCTCCTACAATGAGCAGTTCTTC. Translating gives CASSLDRSYNEQFF.

For this clone: This CDR3 is also generated by other DNA sequences in the sample. The rearrangement links TRBV18 to TRBJ1-1; D ambiguous. V lost 2 bases and J 2 bases, leaving 6 bases between the germline ends. This CDR3 spans 13 amino acids. CDR1 and CDR2 from the germline V gene are KGHSH and LQKENI. The CDR3 coding sequence is TGTGCCAGCTCACCAACCGTAAACACTGAAGCTTTCTTT. Its protein product is CASSPTVNTEAFF.

The count of this clone is one. In DNA, the CDR3 is TGTGCCAGCTCTCCGGCAGGGGTTGGCACAGATACGCAGTATTTT. It encodes CASSPAGVGTDTQYF. The gene calls are TRBV18 and TRBJ2-3; the D gene is possibly TRBD1 (6 bases). This CDR3 has 15 residues. The germline CDR1 and CDR2 sequences are KGHSH and LQKENI. The ends were cut back, 6 bases at V and 1 base at J, with 14 bases in the middle.

The rearrangement uses TRBV29-1 and TRBJ2-1; 9 bases agree with TRBD2. CDR1 and CDR2 (germline): SQVTM, ANQGSEA. Trimming removed 0 bases from V and 4 bases from J; junction bases left unmatched: 4. The CDR3 contains 15 residues. For the CDR3, the DNA is TGCAGCGTTGAAGATGGGACTAGCACGTACAATGAGCAGTTCTTC. The encoded protein is CSVEDGTSTYNEQFF.

The chain links TRBV29-1 to TRBJ2-7; tentatively, D is TRBD1 or TRBD2 (5 bases each). The germline CDR1 and CDR2 sequences are SQVTM and ANQGSEA. V was clipped by 6 bases and J by 2 bases, with 17 bases between them. This CDR3 contains 14 residues. In DNA form, the CDR3 reads TGCAGCGTCGAAACCGGGACCCATACCTACGAGCAGTACTTC. This gives the protein CSVETGTHTYEQYF.

The genes are TRBV10-2 and TRBJ2-4, with 8 bases aligning to TRBD2. The CDR3 loop spans 16 amino acids. V trimming: 4 bases; J trimming: 7 bases; junction bases outside the gene matches: 12. Germline V CDR1 and CDR2: WSHSY, SAAADI. The CDR3 is CASSVTPGTRGNIQYF. CDR3 in DNA: TGCGCCAGCAGTGTTACCCCCGGGACTAGGGGGAACATTCAGTACTTC.

V gene TRBV10-2 combines with J gene TRBJ2-7; D might be TRBD2 (5 bases). V lost 2 bases and J 2 bases, leaving 10 bases between the germline ends. In germline, CDR1 is WSHSY, CDR2 SAAADI. The CDR3 has 14 residues. CDR3 region: CASSEMAGPYEQYF. CDR3 nucleotide sequence: TGCGCCAGCAGTGAGATGGCGGGTCCCTACGAGCAGTACTTC.

In this sample, this clone turned up once. This rearrangement joins TRBV11-2 to TRBJ2-5; D might be TRBD2 (6 bases). Trimming shortened V by 5 bases and J by 3 bases, and 10 bases separated the two germline ends. This CDR3 is 13 amino acids long. CDR1 and CDR2 (germline): SGHAT, FQNNGV. The CDR3: CASSRGTEETQYF. CDR3 bases: TGTGCCAGCAGCCGAGGGACTGAAGAGACCCAGTACTTC.

The chain joins TRBV6-5 to TRBJ2-3, with no clear D. The germline gives CDR1 MNHEY, CDR2 SVGAGI. V lost 6 bases to trimming and J lost 6 bases, with 7 bases between them. CDR3 length equals 11 residues. The chain's CDR3 is CASRIWDTQYF. The CDR3 region has the DNA TGTGCCAGCAGAATTTGGGATACGCAGTATTTT.

The V and J genes are TRBV18 and TRBJ2-3, with TRBD2 identical over 8 bases. V lost 0 bases to trimming and J lost 1 base; unmatched junction nucleotides: 9. This CDR3 contains 18 residues. Looked up from germline, CDR1 is KGHSH and CDR2 is LQKENI. CDR3 region: CASSPPGSSGRGTDTQYF. The CDR3 nucleotides are TGTGCCAGCTCACCACCGGGGTCCAGCGGGAGAGGCACAGATACGCAGTATTTT.

The rearrangement joins TRBV5-1 to TRBJ2-7; D might be TRBD1 or TRBD2, each matching 5 bases. CDR3 length: 16 residues. In germline, CDR1 is SGHRS, CDR2 YFSETQ. The V and J ends lost 1 base and 0 bases respectively, with 14 bases between them. This CDR3 reads CASSLIAEGSSYEQYF. Here the CDR3 DNA reads TGCGCCAGCAGCTTGATTGCCGAGGGGAGCTCCTACGAGCAGTACTTC.

This clone was counted a single time. V is TRBV11-2 and J is TRBJ1-2; no definite D call. The V and J ends lost 4 bases and 4 bases respectively, with 16 bases between them. The CDR3 loop spans 15 amino acids. Germline-derived CDR1 and CDR2 are SGHAT and FQNNGV. This chain's CDR3 is CASSWVGGSTYGYTF. The CDR3 coding sequence is TGTGCCAGCAGCTGGGTGGGCGGTTCGACCTATGGCTACACCTTC.

J is TRBJ2-7 and V is TRBV7-9, with D unresolved. CDR3 length: 12 residues. V dropped 2 bases and J dropped 4 bases, with 6 bases sitting between them. CDR1 is SEHNR and CDR2 is FQNEAQ in the germline V gene (reference sequence). The CDR3, as DNA: TGTGCCAGCAGCTTAAACAGTTACGAGCAGTACTTC. As protein: CASSLNSYEQYF.

The chain is built from TRBV7-9 and TRBJ2-7, with D perhaps matching TRBD2 (5 bases). Germline-derived CDR1 and CDR2 are SEHNR and FQNEAQ (reference sequence). V lost 5 bases and J 3 bases, leaving 20 bases between the germline ends. The CDR3 extends over 16 amino acids. CDR3 coding DNA: TGTGCCAGCAGCCAATCCCCGGGGATCAGAATCTACGAGCAGTACTTC. Amino acids: CASSQSPGIRIYEQYF.

The J gene is TRBJ2-7, the V gene TRBV7-8; 10 bases align to TRBD2. Looked up from germline, CDR1 is SGHVS and CDR2 is FQNEAQ. J gave up 3 bases and V 1 base, and 3 bases lay outside the gene matches. The CDR3 consists of 15 residues. The CDR3 is CASSLDLAGDYEQYF. The CDR3 nucleotides are TGTGCCAGCAGCTTAGATCTAGCGGGAGACTACGAGCAGTACTTC.